This TCR beta chain is drawn from a study of blood T cells in healthy people across ages. General observations from the study: Diversity estimates from one million T cells were considered underestimates. The long-lived group displayed more naive CD4+ cells, plus higher diversity, than the aged donors did.

Each donor's blood draw was roughly 10 milliliters of peripheral blood. CDR3 size: 14 residues. With 3 bases clipped from V and 5 bases from J, the junction kept 6 bases outside the gene matches. Germline CDR1 is LNHNV and CDR2 is YYDKDF (reference sequence). With respect to this clonotype: Its antigen remains unknown.

Sample-barcoded 5' priming and a J-beta primer mix drove a second PCR of roughly 6 to 12 cycles. A single record per CDR3 protein comes from TCRdb applying MiXCR to the 5' RACE reads. The sample holds about 640,000 distinct CDR3 sequences; less than 45% are singletons and the top ten take around 30%. The clonotype originates from a man aged 80 or over in good health. The chain is built from TRBV15 and TRBJ1-1, with 7 bases matching TRBD1. Sequences were obtained from blood. For the CDR3, the DNA is TGTGCCACCAGCAGTGACAGGGCGAGGACTGAAGCTTTCTTT. Translating gives CATSSDRARTEAFF.